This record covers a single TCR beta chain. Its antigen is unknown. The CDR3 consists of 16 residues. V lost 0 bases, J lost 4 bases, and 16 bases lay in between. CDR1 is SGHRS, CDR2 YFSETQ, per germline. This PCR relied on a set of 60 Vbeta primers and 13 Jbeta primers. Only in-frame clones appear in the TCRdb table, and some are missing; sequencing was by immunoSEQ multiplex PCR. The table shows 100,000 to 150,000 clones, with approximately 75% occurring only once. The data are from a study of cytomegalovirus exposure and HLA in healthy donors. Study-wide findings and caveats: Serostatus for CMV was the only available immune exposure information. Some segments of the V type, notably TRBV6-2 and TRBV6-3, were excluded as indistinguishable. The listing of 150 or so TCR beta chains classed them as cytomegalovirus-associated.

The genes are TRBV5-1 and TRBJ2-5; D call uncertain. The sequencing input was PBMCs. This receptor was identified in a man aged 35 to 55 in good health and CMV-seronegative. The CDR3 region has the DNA TGCGCCAGCAGCTTGGGTACTACCGTTGAGTCAGAGACCCAGTACTTC. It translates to CASSLGTTVESETQYF. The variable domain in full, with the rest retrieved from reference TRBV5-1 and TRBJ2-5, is KAGVTQTPRYLIKTRGQQVTLSCSPISGHRSVSWYQQTPGQGLQFLFEYFSETQRNKGNFPGRFSGRQFSNSRSEMNVSTLELGDSALYLCASSLGTTVESETQYFGPGTRLLVL.